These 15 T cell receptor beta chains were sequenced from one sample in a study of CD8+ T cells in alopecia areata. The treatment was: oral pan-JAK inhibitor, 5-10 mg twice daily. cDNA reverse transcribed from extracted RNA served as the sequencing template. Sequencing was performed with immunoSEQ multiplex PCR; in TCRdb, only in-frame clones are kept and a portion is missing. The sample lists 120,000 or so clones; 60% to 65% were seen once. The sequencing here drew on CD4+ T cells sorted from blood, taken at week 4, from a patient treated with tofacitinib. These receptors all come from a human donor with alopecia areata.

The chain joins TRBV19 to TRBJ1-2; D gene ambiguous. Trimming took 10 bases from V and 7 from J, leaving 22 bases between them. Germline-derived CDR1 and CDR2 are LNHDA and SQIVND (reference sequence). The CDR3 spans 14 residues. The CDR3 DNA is TGTGCCACCCGGTCCGGCGGAATTCGGGGTGGCTACACCTTC. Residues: CATRSGGIRGGYTF.

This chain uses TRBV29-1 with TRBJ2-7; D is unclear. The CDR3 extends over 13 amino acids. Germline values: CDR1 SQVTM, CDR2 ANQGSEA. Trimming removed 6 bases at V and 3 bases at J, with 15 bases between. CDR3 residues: CSVPTDGVYEQYF. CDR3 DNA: TGCAGCGTCCCTACGGACGGAGTCTACGAGCAGTACTTC.

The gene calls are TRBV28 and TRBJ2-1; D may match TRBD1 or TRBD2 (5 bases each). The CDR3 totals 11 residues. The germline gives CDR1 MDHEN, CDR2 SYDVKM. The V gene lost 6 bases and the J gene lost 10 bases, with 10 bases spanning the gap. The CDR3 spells CASRTRGEQFF. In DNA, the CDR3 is TGTGCCAGCAGGACACGGGGCGAGCAGTTCTTC.

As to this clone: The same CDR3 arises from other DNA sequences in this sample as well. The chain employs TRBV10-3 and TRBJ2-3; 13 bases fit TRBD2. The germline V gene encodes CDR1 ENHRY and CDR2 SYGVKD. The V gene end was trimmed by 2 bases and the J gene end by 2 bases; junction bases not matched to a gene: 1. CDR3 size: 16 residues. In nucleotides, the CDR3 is TGTGCCATCAGTGAGGGACTAGCGGGGGTCACAGATACGCAGTATTTT. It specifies CAISEGLAGVTDTQYF.

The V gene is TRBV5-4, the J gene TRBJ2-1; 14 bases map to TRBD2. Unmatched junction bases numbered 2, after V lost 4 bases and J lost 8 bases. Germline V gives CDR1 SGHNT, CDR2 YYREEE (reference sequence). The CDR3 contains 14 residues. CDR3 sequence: CASSPGLAGDEQFF. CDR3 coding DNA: TGTGCCAGCAGCCCGGGACTAGCGGGAGATGAGCAGTTCTTC.

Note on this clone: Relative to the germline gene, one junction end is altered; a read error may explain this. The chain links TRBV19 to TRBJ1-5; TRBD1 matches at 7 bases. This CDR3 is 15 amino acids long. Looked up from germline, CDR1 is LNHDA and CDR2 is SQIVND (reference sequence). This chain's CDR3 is CASSTGAFGNQPQHF. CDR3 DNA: TGTGCCAGCAGTACAGGGGCCTTTGGCAATCAGCCCCAGCATTTT.

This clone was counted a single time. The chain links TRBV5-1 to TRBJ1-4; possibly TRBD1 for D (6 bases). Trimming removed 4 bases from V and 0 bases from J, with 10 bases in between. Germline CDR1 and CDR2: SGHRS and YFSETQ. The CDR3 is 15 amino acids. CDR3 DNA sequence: TGCGCCAGCAGCGCTCGACAGGCAACTAATGAAAAACTGTTTTTT. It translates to CASSARQATNEKLFF.

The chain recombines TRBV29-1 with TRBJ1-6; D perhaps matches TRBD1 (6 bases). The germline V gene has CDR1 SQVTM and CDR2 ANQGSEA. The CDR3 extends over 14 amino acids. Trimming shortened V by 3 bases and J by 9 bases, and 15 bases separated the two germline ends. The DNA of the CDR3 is TGCAGCGTTGATTCGGGGGGCGCGGGTTCACCCCTCCACTTT. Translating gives CSVDSGGAGSPLHF.

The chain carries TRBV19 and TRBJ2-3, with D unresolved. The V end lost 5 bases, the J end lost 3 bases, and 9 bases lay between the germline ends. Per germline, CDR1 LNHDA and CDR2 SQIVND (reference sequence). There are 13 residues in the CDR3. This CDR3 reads CASSSGRTDTQYF. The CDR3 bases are TGTGCCAGTAGTTCAGGACGGACAGATACGCAGTATTTT.

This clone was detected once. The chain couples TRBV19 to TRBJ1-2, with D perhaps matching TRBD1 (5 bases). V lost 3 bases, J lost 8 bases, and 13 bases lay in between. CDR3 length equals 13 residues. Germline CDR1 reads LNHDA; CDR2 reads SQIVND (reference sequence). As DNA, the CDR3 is TGTGCCAGTAGTATGTTCGGGGGTTGGGGCTACACCTTC. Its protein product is CASSMFGGWGYTF.

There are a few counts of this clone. The CDR3 spells CASRGARDYQPQHF. The CDR3 nucleotides are TGTGCCAGCCGGGGAGCCAGGGATTATCAGCCCCAGCATTTT. The chain links TRBV28 to TRBJ1-5, with D maybe TRBD1 (5 bases). The germline V gene encodes CDR1 MDHEN and CDR2 SYDVKM. V gave up 8 bases and J gave up 5 bases, with 16 bases separating them. This CDR3 is 14 amino acids long.

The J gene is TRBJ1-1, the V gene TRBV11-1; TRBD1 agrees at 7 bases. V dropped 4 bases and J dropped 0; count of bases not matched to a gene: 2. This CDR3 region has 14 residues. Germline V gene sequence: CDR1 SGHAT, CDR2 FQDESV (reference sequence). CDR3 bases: TGTGCCAGCAGCTGGGACAGTATGAACACTGAAGCTTTCTTT. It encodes CASSWDSMNTEAFF.

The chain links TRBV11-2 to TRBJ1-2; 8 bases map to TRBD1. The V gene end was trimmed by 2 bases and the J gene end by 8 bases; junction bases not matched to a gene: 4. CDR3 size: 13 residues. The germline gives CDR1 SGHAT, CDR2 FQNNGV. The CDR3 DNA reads TGTGCCAGCAGCTTACAGGGGGCTGGGGGCTACACCTTC. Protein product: CASSLQGAGGYTF. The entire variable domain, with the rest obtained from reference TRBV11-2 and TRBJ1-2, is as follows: EAGVAQSPRYKIIEKRQSVAFWCNPISGHATLYWYQQILGQGPKLLIQFQNNGVVDDSQLPKDRFSAERLKGVDSTLKIQPAKLEDSAVYLCASSLQGAGGYTFGSGTRLTVV.

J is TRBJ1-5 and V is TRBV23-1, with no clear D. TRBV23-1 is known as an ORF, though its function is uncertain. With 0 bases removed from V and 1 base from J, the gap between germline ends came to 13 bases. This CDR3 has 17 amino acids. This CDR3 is CASSQSLVDPSNQPQHF. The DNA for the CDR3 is TGCGCCAGCAGTCAATCGTTGGTTGACCCGAGCAATCAGCCCCAGCATTTT.

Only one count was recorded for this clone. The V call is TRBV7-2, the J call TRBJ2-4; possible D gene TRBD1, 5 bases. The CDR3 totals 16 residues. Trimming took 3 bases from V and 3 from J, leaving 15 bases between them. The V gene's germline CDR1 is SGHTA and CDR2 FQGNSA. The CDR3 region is CASSFLQGEGKNIQYF. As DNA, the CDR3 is TGTGCCAGCAGCTTCCTACAAGGGGAAGGCAAAAACATTCAGTACTTC. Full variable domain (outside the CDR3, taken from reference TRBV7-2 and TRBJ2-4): GAGVSQSPSNKVTEKGKDVELRCDPISGHTALYWYRQSLGQGLEFLIYFQGNSAPDKSGLPSDRFSAERTGGSVSTLTIQRTQQEDSAVYLCASSFLQGEGKNIQYFGAGTRLSVL.